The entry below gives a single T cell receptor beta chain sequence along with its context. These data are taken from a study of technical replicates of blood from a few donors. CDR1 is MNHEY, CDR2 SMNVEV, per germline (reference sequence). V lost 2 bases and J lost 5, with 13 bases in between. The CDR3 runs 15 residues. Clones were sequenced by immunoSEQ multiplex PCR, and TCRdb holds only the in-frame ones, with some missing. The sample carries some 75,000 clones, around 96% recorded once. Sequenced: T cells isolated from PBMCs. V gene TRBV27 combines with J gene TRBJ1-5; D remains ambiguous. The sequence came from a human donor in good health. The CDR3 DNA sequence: TGTGCCAGCAGTTTAAGTTTTAGAGGGTATCAGCCCCAGCATTTT. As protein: CASSLSFRGYQPQHF.